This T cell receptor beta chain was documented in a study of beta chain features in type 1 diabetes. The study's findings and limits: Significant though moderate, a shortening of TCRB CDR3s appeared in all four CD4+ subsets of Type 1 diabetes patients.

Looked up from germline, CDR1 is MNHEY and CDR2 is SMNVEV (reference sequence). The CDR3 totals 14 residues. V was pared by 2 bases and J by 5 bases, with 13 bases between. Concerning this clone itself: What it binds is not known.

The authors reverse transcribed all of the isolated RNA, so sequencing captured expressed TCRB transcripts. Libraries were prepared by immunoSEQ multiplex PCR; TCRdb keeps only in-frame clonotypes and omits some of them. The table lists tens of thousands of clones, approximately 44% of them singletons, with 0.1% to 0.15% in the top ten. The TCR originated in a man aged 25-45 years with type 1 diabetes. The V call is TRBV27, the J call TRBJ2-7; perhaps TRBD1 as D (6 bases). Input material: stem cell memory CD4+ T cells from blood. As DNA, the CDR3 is TGTGCCAGCAGTTTAAACAGGGTGACCCACGAGCAGTACTTC. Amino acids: CASSLNRVTHEQYF.